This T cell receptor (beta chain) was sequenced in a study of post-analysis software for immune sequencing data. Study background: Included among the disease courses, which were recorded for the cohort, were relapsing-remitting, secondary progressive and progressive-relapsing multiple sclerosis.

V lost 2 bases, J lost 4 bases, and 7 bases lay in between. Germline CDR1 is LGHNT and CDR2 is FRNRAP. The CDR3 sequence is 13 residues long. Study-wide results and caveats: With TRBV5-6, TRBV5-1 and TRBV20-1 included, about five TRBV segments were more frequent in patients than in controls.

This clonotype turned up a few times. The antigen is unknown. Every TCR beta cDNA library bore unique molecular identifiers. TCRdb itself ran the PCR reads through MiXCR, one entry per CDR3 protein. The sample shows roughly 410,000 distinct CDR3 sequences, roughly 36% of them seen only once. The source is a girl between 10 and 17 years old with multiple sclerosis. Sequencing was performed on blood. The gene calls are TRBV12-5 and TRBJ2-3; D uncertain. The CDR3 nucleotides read TGTGCTAGTGGTTTGAATCAGGCAGATACGCAGTATTTT. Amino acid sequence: CASGLNQADTQYF.